Listed below are T cell receptor beta chains from one sample, sequenced in a study of T cells after yellow fever vaccination. In TCRdb, the 5' RACE reads were re-called with MiXCR into one record per CDR3 protein. The table shows about 230,000 distinct CDR3 sequences, with approximately 6.3% occurring only once. Specimen: CD4+ T cells sorted from PBMCs, collected on the day of the yellow fever booster vaccination. Receptors were obtained from a man under 40 who received the YFV17D yellow fever vaccine. The CDR3 runs from the conserved cysteine through the conserved F or W. Fields, in order: J gene, V gene, clone size, D gene, CDR3 DNA, CDR3 protein. A D gene is named only where the DNA matches it firmly. Clone size is given for some rows only: seen once, a few or many times, or a class if the clone is expanded.

J gene: TRBJ2-3
V gene: TRBV7-2
clone size: -
D gene: TRBD2
CDR3 DNA: TGTGCCAGCAGCAAGACCGGGACTAGCGGGCCCACAGATACGCAGTATTTT
CDR3 protein: CASSKTGTSGPTDTQYF

J gene: TRBJ2-3
V gene: TRBV4-3
clone size: many
D gene: -
CDR3 DNA: TGCGCCAGCAGCCAAAGGGAAACAGATACGCAGTATTTT
CDR3 protein: CASSQRETDTQYF

J gene: TRBJ2-7
V gene: TRBV5-1
clone size: -
D gene: -
CDR3 DNA: TGCGCCAGCAGCTTGATTGGCAGCAACTACGAGCAGTACTTC
CDR3 protein: CASSLIGSNYEQYF

J gene: TRBJ2-7
V gene: TRBV20-1
clone size: -
D gene: TRBD2
CDR3 DNA: TGCAGTGCTAGGGTAGGCGGGAGTCCCCACGAGCAGTACTTC
CDR3 protein: CSARVGGSPHEQYF

J gene: TRBJ2-7
V gene: TRBV10-3
clone size: -
D gene: -
CDR3 DNA: TGTGCCATCAGTGGGGCTCGGGAGGAGCAGTACTTC
CDR3 protein: CAISGAREEQYF

J gene: TRBJ2-3
V gene: TRBV7-2
clone size: few
D gene: -
CDR3 DNA: TGTGCCAGCAGGACAGCAGATACGCAGTATTTT
CDR3 protein: CASRTADTQYF

J gene: TRBJ2-3
V gene: TRBV12-3/TRBV12-4
clone size: many
D gene: -
CDR3 DNA: TGTGCCAGCAGTTTAGTGGTCGCAGGGGCCCGCACAGATACGCAGTATTTT
CDR3 protein: CASSLVVAGARTDTQYF

J gene: TRBJ2-5
V gene: TRBV5-1
clone size: many
D gene: -
CDR3 DNA: TGCGCCAGCAGCTTGGAGGTCCGGGGGGAGACCCAGTACTTC
CDR3 protein: CASSLEVRGETQYF

J gene: TRBJ2-4
V gene: TRBV20-1
clone size: many
D gene: -
CDR3 DNA: TGCAGTCCCACTGAAGGGGTCAAAAACATTCAGTACTTC
CDR3 protein: CSPTEGVKNIQYF

J gene: TRBJ2-5
V gene: TRBV7-2
clone size: few
D gene: TRBD1
CDR3 DNA: TGTGCCAGCAGCCAACATACAGGGGAAGAGACCCAGTACTTC
CDR3 protein: CASSQHTGEETQYF

J gene: TRBJ2-3
V gene: TRBV9
clone size: many
D gene: TRBD2
CDR3 DNA: TGTGCCAGCAGCCCAGAGGGACTAGGAAGGGCAGATACGCAGTATTTT
CDR3 protein: CASSPEGLGRADTQYF

J gene: TRBJ1-5
V gene: TRBV10-3
clone size: -
D gene: TRBD1
CDR3 DNA: TGTGCCATGGGGACAGGGCTGAATCAGCCCCAGCATTTT
CDR3 protein: CAMGTGLNQPQHF

J gene: TRBJ2-7
V gene: TRBV20-1
clone size: few
D gene: TRBD2
CDR3 DNA: TGCAGTGCTACCCGGGGAGCGGGAGACTACGAGCAGTACTTC
CDR3 protein: CSATRGAGDYEQYF

J gene: TRBJ2-3
V gene: TRBV24-1
clone size: -
D gene: -
CDR3 DNA: TGTGCCACCATTGACCAACAGGCCCACACAGATACGCAGTATTTT
CDR3 protein: CATIDQQAHTDTQYF

J gene: TRBJ2-1
V gene: TRBV20-1
clone size: few
D gene: -
CDR3 DNA: TGCAGTGCTGAGGATATAGCTTTTACCTACAATGAGCAGTTCTTC
CDR3 protein: CSAEDIAFTYNEQFF